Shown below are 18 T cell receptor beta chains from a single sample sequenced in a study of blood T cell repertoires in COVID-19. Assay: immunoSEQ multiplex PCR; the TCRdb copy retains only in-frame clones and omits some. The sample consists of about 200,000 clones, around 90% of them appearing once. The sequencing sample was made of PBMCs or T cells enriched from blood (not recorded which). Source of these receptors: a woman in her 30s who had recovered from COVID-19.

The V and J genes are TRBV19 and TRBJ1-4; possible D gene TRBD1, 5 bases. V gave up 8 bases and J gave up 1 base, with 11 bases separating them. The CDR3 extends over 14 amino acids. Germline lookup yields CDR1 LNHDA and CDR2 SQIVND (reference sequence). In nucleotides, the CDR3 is TGTGCCAGTGCTGGGGCCAGAACTAATGAAAAACTGTTTTTT. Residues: CASAGARTNEKLFF.

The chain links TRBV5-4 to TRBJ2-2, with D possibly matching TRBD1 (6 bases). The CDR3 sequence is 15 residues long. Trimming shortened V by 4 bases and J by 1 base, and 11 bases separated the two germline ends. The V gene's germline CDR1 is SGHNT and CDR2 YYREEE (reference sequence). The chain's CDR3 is CASSLLTGNTGELFF. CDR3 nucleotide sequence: TGTGCCAGCAGCCTCTTGACAGGGAACACCGGGGAGCTGTTTTTT.

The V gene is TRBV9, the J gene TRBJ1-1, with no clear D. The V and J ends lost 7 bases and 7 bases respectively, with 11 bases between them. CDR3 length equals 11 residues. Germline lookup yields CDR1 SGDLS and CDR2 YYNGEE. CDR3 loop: CASSEPGEAFF. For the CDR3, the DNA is TGTGCCAGCTCAGAACCAGGTGAAGCTTTCTTT. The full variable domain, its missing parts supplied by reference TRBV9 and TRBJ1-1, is DSGVTQTPKHLITATGQRVTLRCSPRSGDLSVYWYQQSLDQGLQFLIQYYNGEERAKGNILERFSAQQFPDLHSELNLSSLELGDSALYFCASSEPGEAFFGQGTRLTVV.

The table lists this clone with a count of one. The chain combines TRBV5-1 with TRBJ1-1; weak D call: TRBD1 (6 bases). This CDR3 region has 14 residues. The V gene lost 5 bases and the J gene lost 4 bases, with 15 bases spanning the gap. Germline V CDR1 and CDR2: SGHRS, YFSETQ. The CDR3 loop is CASSLQGGLTEAFF. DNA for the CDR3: TGCGCCAGCAGTTTGCAAGGGGGTCTCACTGAAGCTTTCTTT. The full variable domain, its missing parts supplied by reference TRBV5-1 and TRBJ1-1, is KAGVTQTPRYLIKTRGQQVTLSCSPISGHRSVSWYQQTPGQGLQFLFEYFSETQRNKGNFPGRFSGRQFSNSRSEMNVSTLELGDSALYLCASSLQGGLTEAFFGQGTRLTVV.

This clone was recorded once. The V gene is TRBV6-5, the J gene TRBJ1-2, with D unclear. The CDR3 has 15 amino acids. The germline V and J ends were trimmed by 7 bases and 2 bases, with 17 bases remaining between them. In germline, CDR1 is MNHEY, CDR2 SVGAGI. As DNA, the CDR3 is TGTGCCAGCAACCTCAACGAAGCAACCAACTATGGCTACACCTTC. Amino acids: CASNLNEATNYGYTF.

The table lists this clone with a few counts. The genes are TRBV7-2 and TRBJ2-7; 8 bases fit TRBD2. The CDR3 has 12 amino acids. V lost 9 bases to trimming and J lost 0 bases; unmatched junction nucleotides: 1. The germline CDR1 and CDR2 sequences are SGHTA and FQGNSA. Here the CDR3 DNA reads TGTGCCAGTAGCGGGGCCTCCTACGAGCAGTACTTC. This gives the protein CASSGASYEQYF.

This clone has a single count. The CDR3 bases are TGCGCCAGCAGCTTTAGAGGATCTTATGACGAGCAGTACTTC. It codes for CASSFRGSYDEQYF. This chain connects TRBV5-1 to TRBJ2-7, with D hard to call. The germline V and J ends were trimmed by 2 bases and 5 bases, with 14 bases remaining between them. Looked up from germline, CDR1 is SGHRS and CDR2 is YFSETQ. The CDR3 is 14 residues long.

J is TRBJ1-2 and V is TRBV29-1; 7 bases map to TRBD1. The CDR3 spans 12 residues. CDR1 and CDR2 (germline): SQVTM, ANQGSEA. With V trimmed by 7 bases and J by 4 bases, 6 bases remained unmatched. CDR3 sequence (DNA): TGCAGCGGGGGACAGACATCCTATGGCTACACCTTC. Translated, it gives CSGGQTSYGYTF. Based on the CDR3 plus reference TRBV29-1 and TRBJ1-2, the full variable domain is SAVISQKPSRDICQRGTSLTIQCQVDSQVTMMFWYRQQPGQSLTLIATANQGSEATYESGFVIDKFPISRPNLTFSTLTVSNMSPEDSSIYLCSGGQTSYGYTFGSGTRLTVV.

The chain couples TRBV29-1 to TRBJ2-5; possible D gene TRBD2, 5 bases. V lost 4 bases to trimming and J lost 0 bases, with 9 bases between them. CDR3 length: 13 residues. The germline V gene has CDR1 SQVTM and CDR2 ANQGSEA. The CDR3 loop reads CSVVTGDQETQYF. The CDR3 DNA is TGCAGCGTTGTAACCGGGGACCAAGAGACCCAGTACTTC.

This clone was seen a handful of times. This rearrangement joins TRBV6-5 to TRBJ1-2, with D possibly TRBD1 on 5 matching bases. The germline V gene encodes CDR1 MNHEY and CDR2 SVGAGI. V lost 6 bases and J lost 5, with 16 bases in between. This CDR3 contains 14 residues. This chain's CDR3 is CASSPGFGGYGYTF. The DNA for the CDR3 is TGTGCCAGCAGCCCAGGGTTCGGGGGGTATGGCTACACCTTC.

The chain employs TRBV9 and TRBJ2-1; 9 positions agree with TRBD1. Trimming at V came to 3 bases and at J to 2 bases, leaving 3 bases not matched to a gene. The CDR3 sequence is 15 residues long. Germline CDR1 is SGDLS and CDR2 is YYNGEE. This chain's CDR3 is CASSAGTGTYNEQFF. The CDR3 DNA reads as TGTGCCAGCAGCGCCGGGACAGGGACCTACAATGAGCAGTTCTTC.

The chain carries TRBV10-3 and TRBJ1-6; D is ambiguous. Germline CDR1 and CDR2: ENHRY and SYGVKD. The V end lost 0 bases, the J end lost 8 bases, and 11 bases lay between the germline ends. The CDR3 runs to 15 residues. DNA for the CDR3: TGTGCCATCAGTGAGTCCGCAGGAGGCGATTCACCCCTCCACTTT. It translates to CAISESAGGDSPLHF.

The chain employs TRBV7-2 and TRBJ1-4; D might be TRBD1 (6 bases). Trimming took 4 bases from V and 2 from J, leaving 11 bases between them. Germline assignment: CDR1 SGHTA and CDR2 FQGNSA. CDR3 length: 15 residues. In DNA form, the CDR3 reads TGTGCCAGCAGCTGGGGGGGGCATACTAATGAAAAACTGTTTTTT. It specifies CASSWGGHTNEKLFF.

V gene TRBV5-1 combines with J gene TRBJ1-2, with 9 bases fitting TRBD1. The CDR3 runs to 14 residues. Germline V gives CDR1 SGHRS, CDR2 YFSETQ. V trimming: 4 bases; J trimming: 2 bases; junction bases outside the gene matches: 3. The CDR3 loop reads CASSPGQGNYGYTF. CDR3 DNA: TGCGCCAGCAGCCCCGGACAGGGGAACTATGGCTACACCTTC.

CDR3: CSASETRQKNYNQPQHF. CDR3 DNA: TGCAGTGCTAGTGAAACCCGACAGAAAAATTACAATCAGCCCCAGCATTTT. The rearrangement links TRBV20-1 to TRBJ1-5; D is perhaps TRBD1 (5 bases). Trimming left V 3 bases short and J 3 bases short, with 21 bases between. The CDR3 spans 17 residues. From germline, CDR1 is DFQATT and CDR2 SNEGSKA (reference sequence).

The CDR3 coding sequence is TGCGCCAGCTCGGCTAGACTTATCTCCTACAATGAGCAGTTCTTC. Amino acid sequence: CASSARLISYNEQFF. The rearrangement uses TRBV5-1 and TRBJ2-1; D gene ambiguous. V was shortened by 7 bases and J by 0 bases, with 14 bases between the two germline ends. This CDR3 has 15 amino acids. Germline V CDR1 and CDR2: SGHRS, YFSETQ.

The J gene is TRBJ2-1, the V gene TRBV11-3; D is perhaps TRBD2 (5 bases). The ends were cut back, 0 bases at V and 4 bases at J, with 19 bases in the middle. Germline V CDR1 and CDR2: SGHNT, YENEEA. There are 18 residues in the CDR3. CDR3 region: CASSLEATTLMGYNEQFF. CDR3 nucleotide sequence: TGTGCCAGCAGCTTAGAGGCGACTACCCTTATGGGGTACAATGAGCAGTTCTTC. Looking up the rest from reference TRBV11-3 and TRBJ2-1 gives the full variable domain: EAGVVQSPRYKIIEKKQPVAFWCNPISGHNTLYWYLQNLGQGPELLIRYENEEAVDDSQLPKDRFSAERLKGVDSTLKIQPAELGDSAVYLCASSLEATTLMGYNEQFFGPGTRLTVL.

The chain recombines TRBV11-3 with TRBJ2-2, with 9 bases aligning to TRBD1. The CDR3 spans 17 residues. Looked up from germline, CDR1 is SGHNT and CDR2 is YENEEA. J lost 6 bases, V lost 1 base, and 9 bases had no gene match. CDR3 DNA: TGTGCCAGCAGCTTAGGGTTTGGGACAGGGCCCCCCGGGGAGCTGTTTTTT. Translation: CASSLGFGTGPPGELFF.